This passage covers 20 T cell receptor beta chains from one sample sequenced in a study of cytotoxic CD8 clonotypes in ibrutinib-treated CLL. The assay was immunoSEQ multiplex PCR, and TCRdb's table has in-frame clones only and misses some. The table lists more than 85,000 clones, approximately 77% of them singletons. The source was PBMCs, collected after 24 months of ibrutinib treatment. These receptors were taken from a human donor with chronic lymphocytic leukemia.

The chain carries TRBV7-2 and TRBJ2-1; TRBD1 might be the D (5 bases). The CDR3 runs to 17 residues. Trimming left V 5 bases short and J 4 bases short, with 21 bases between. Germline assignment: CDR1 SGHTA and CDR2 FQGNSA. Written as DNA, the CDR3 is TGTGCCAGCAGCCCAAGGGGAATGGGTAACACTTACAATGAGCAGTTCTTC. Protein: CASSPRGMGNTYNEQFF.

The chain combines TRBV6-1 with TRBJ1-1; D gene ambiguous. V lost 0 bases to trimming and J lost 4 bases, with 9 bases between them. There are 14 residues in the CDR3. CDR1 is MNHNS, CDR2 SASEGT, per germline. CDR3 region: CASSEAWTTTEAFF. DNA of the CDR3: TGTGCCAGCAGTGAAGCATGGACTACCACTGAAGCTTTCTTT.

CDR3 in amino acids: CASLATGHPVNTEAFF. The CDR3 DNA sequence: TGTGCCAGTTTGGCCACGGGGCATCCGGTGAACACTGAAGCTTTCTTT. The V gene is TRBV27, the J gene TRBJ1-1, with D perhaps TRBD1 (5 bases). The CDR3 spans 16 residues. V shed 9 bases and J shed 0 bases, with 20 bases lying between them. CDR1 is MNHEY and CDR2 is SMNVEV in the germline V gene (reference sequence).

This sequence joins TRBV28 and TRBJ1-2, with D perhaps TRBD1 (6 bases). Germline CDR1 and CDR2: MDHEN and SYDVKM. There are 12 residues in the CDR3. V lost 8 bases to trimming and J lost 4 bases, with 11 bases between them. The CDR3 coding sequence is TGTGCCAGCTCTAGGGGGGCCTATGGCTACACCTTC. This sequence encodes CASSRGAYGYTF.

This clone was counted a single time. The J gene is TRBJ2-6, the V gene TRBV5-8; no clear D gene. V lost 3 bases, J lost 2 bases, and 21 bases lay in between. The CDR3 extends over 19 amino acids. CDR1 SGHTS and CDR2 YDEGEE come from the germline V gene. CDR3 nucleotides: TGTGCCAGCAGCTCATTCCGATTTTATTCAAGGGCTGGGGCCAACGTCCTGACTTTC. Its translation is CASSSFRFYSRAGANVLTF.

The V call is TRBV19, the J call TRBJ2-7; 8 positions match TRBD1. This CDR3 contains 15 residues. The junction had 8 bases not matched to a gene; V was cut back by 7 bases and J by 0 bases. Per germline, CDR1 LNHDA and CDR2 SQIVND (reference sequence). The CDR3 loop reads CASTWDRSLSYEQYF. The CDR3 DNA follows: TGTGCCAGTACCTGGGACAGGTCTCTCTCCTACGAGCAGTACTTC.

Here the CDR3 DNA reads TGTGCCAGTGCGGGTGGGGGACCTAACTACGAGCAGTACTTC. Amino acids: CASAGGGPNYEQYF. V and J are TRBV2 and TRBJ2-7, with D perhaps assigned TRBD1 or TRBD2 (5 bases each). The CDR3 totals 14 residues. Germline values: CDR1 SNHLY, CDR2 FYNNEI. Trimming took 9 bases from V and 3 from J, leaving 18 bases between them.

CDR3 loop: CSGLTPKNIQYF. The CDR3 DNA sequence: TGCAGCGGATTGACCCCCAAAAACATTCAGTACTTC. The chain is built from TRBV29-1 and TRBJ2-4; the D is unclear. This CDR3 spans 12 amino acids. V was shortened by 7 bases and J by 2 bases, with 9 bases between the two germline ends. Germline CDR1 SQVTM, CDR2 ANQGSEA.

The chain recombines TRBV19 with TRBJ2-7; 10 bases are shared with TRBD2. The CDR3 extends over 12 amino acids. The ends lost 9 bases at V and 3 bases at J; junction bases unmatched: 2. Germline assignment: CDR1 LNHDA and CDR2 SQIVND (reference sequence). The CDR3 loop is CASGTSDYEQYF. The CDR3 region has the DNA TGTGCCAGCGGGACTAGCGACTACGAGCAGTACTTC.

This sequence joins TRBV6-6 and TRBJ1-5; 7 bases map to TRBD1. V was pared by 6 bases and J by 4 bases, with 9 bases of the junction left unmatched. The CDR3 extends over 15 amino acids. Germline V CDR1 and CDR2: MNHNY, SVGAGI (reference sequence). CDR3 loop: CASRSDRNTNQPQHF. Here the CDR3 DNA reads TGTGCCAGCAGGTCGGACAGGAATACAAATCAGCCCCAGCATTTT.

The chain employs TRBV19 and TRBJ2-7; 11 positions agree with TRBD1. V was pared by 3 bases and J by 6 bases, with 4 bases of the junction left unmatched. Germline V gives CDR1 LNHDA, CDR2 SQIVND (reference sequence). This CDR3 is 14 amino acids long. For the CDR3, the DNA is TGTGCCAGTAGTATCGACGGGACAGGGGGCGAGCAGTACTTC. It specifies CASSIDGTGGEQYF.

This sequence joins TRBV6-6 and TRBJ2-7; TRBD2 might be the D (5 bases). The germline gives CDR1 MNHNY, CDR2 SVGAGI (reference sequence). V lost 4 bases and J 11 bases, leaving 18 bases between the germline ends. The CDR3 spans 13 residues. The CDR3 DNA is TGTGCCAGCAGTTCCTCGTCGGGGAAAACGGAGTACTTC. Translating gives CASSSSSGKTEYF.

The chain combines TRBV6-1 with TRBJ2-2, with TRBD2 matching over 14 bases. Germline CDR1 and CDR2: MNHNS and SASEGT. Losses at the gene ends were 8 bases for V and 4 bases for J; bases not matched to a gene: 3. CDR3 length: 15 amino acids. The CDR3 region has the DNA TGTGCCAGCGCGGGACTAGCGGGAGTCACCGGGGAGCTGTTTTTT. Its translation is CASAGLAGVTGELFF.

The rearrangement uses TRBV28 and TRBJ2-7; 10 bases line up with TRBD1. Germline V gene sequence: CDR1 MDHEN, CDR2 SYDVKM. With V trimmed by 8 bases and J by 4 bases, 5 bases remained unmatched. This CDR3 has 13 amino acids. Written as DNA, the CDR3 is TGTGCCAGCCGGACAGGGGGACTTTACGAGCAGTACTTC. Translated, it gives CASRTGGLYEQYF.

This chain's CDR3 is CSLTYYNEQFF. The CDR3 DNA is TGCAGCCTCACATACTACAATGAGCAGTTCTTC. V and J are TRBV20-1 and TRBJ2-1; D not certain. This CDR3 contains 11 residues. CDR1 is DFQATT, CDR2 SNEGSKA, per germline (reference sequence).

The chain carries TRBV27 and TRBJ2-3; the D is unclear. The CDR3 is made up of 12 amino acids. Germline CDR1 and CDR2: MNHEY and SMNVEV (reference sequence). The V and J ends lost 4 bases and 1 base respectively, with 3 bases between them. CDR3 protein: CASSSRTDTQYF. The DNA for the CDR3 is TGTGCCAGCAGTTCACGCACAGATACGCAGTATTTT.

The chain uses TRBV6-6 and TRBJ2-5; D unclear. The CDR3 spans 16 residues. Trimming pared 0 bases from V and 4 bases from J, leaving 15 bases between. Germline loops: CDR1 MNHNY, CDR2 SVGAGI (reference sequence). CDR3 DNA sequence: TGTGCCAGCAGTTACTCGGCTAAGGATCCCCGAGAGACCCAGTACTTC. It specifies CASSYSAKDPRETQYF.

The chain carries TRBV4-1 and TRBJ2-3; 16 nucleotides line up with TRBD2. Trimming took 1 base from V and 2 from J; bases not matched to a gene: 9. The CDR3 is 20 amino acids. Per germline, CDR1 MGHRA and CDR2 YSYEKL. The chain's CDR3 is CASSQAGSGTSGRATDTQYF. The CDR3 nucleotides are TGCGCCAGCAGCCAAGCCGGATCAGGGACTAGCGGGAGGGCCACAGATACGCAGTATTTT.

V and J are TRBV29-1 and TRBJ2-7, with D tentatively TRBD1 (6 bases). V was shortened by 6 bases and J by 2 bases, with 14 bases between the two germline ends. Germline V gene data show CDR1 as SQVTM and CDR2 as ANQGSEA. CDR3 length: 13 residues. Here the CDR3 reads CSVRTVSPYEQYF. The CDR3, as DNA: TGCAGCGTCAGGACAGTTAGTCCCTACGAGCAGTACTTC.

This clone came up a few times. The chain has TRBV7-3 and TRBJ1-1, with D unclear. V shed 2 bases and J shed 3 bases, with 7 bases lying between them. The CDR3 runs to 13 residues. Germline assignment: CDR1 SGHTA and CDR2 FQGTGA. The CDR3 is CASSLDGDTEAFF. In nucleotides, the CDR3 is TGTGCCAGCAGCTTAGATGGAGACACTGAAGCTTTCTTT.